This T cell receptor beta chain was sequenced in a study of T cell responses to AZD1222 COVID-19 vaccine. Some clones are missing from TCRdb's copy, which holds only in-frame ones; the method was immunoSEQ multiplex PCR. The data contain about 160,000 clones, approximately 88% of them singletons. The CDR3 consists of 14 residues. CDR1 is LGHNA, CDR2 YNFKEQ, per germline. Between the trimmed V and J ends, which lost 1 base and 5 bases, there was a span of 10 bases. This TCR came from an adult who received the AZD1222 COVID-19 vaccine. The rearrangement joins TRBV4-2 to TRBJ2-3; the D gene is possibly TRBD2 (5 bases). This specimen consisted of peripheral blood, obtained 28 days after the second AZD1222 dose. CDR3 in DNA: TGTGCCAGCAGCCAAGTGGGAGTTTTAGATACGCAGTATTTT. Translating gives CASSQVGVLDTQYF.